The rows below give T cell receptor beta chains drawn from one sample of a study of blood T cell repertoires in COVID-19. The method was immunoSEQ multiplex PCR; TCRdb's version includes in-frame clones alone and lacks a portion of them. Of 400,000 to 550,000 clones listed, 85% to 90% are singletons. Source material: peripheral blood. These receptors were collected from a woman aged 25 to 39 with acute or convalescent COVID-19. Each CDR3 is given with its conserved first and last residue. Each record gives: J gene, V gene, D gene, clone size, CDR3 DNA, CDR3 protein. A D gene is named only where the DNA matches it firmly. Where a row states a size, it is once, few, many or the class of an expanded clone; other rows omit it.

J gene: TRBJ1-5
V gene: TRBV10-1
D gene: .
clone size: .
CDR3 DNA: TGCGCCAGCAGTGAGTCGGGGAGTAGCAATCAGCCCCAGCATTTT
CDR3 protein: CASSESGSSNQPQHF

J gene: TRBJ2-1
V gene: TRBV7-6
D gene: TRBD2
clone size: .
CDR3 DNA: TGTGCCAGCAGCTTACAGGGGACGCGGGGGGGTTACAATGAGCAGTTCTTC
CDR3 protein: CASSLQGTRGGYNEQFF

J gene: TRBJ1-2
V gene: TRBV30
D gene: .
clone size: .
CDR3 DNA: TGTGCCTGCCAAAGCGGGAGGGGCCCACTCTATGGCTACACCTTC
CDR3 protein: CACQSGRGPLYGYTF

J gene: TRBJ2-3
V gene: TRBV2
D gene: TRBD2
clone size: .
CDR3 DNA: TGTGCCAGCAGGGCCTTGGGGGGGGGAACAGATACGCAGTATTTT
CDR3 protein: CASRALGGGTDTQYF

J gene: TRBJ2-7
V gene: TRBV20-1
D gene: .
clone size: .
CDR3 DNA: TGCAGTGCTAGTCGATCGATGGACACCTACGAGCAGTACTTC
CDR3 protein: CSASRSMDTYEQYF

J gene: TRBJ2-4
V gene: TRBV19
D gene: .
clone size: .
CDR3 DNA: TGTGCCAGTAGTTCCACACTAGTCAGCATTCAGTACTTC
CDR3 protein: CASSSTLVSIQYF

J gene: TRBJ2-5
V gene: TRBV24-1
D gene: TRBD1
clone size: .
CDR3 DNA: TGTGCCACCAGTGAGTGGACAGGGGGAGGTCAAGAGACCCAGTACTTC
CDR3 protein: CATSEWTGGGQETQYF

J gene: TRBJ2-5
V gene: TRBV6-5
D gene: .
clone size: .
CDR3 DNA: TGTGCCAGCAGTCTTCCTGGAGGGCAAGAGACCCAGTACTTC
CDR3 protein: CASSLPGGQETQYF

J gene: TRBJ2-7
V gene: TRBV4-1
D gene: TRBD2
clone size: .
CDR3 DNA: TGCGCCAGCAGCCAAGAGTCGGGGGGGCCGTCCTACGAGCAGTACTTC
CDR3 protein: CASSQESGGPSYEQYF

J gene: TRBJ2-7
V gene: TRBV2
D gene: TRBD1
clone size: once
CDR3 DNA: TGTGCCAGCAGTTTACGCCGACAGGGCTACTCCTACGAGCAGTACTTC
CDR3 protein: CASSLRRQGYSYEQYF

J gene: TRBJ1-1
V gene: TRBV7-8
D gene: TRBD1
clone size: .
CDR3 DNA: TGTGCCAGCAGCTTAGCGTTTACAGGGGCCACTGAAGCTTTCTTT
CDR3 protein: CASSLAFTGATEAFF

J gene: TRBJ2-7
V gene: TRBV9
D gene: .
clone size: .
CDR3 DNA: TGTGCCAGCAGCCATCGGGCAGGGTCGTCCTACGAGCAGTACTTC
CDR3 protein: CASSHRAGSSYEQYF

J gene: TRBJ1-5
V gene: TRBV28
D gene: .
clone size: few
CDR3 DNA: TGTGCCAGCAGTTTGGGGGGTCAGCCCCAGCATTTT
CDR3 protein: CASSLGGQPQHF

J gene: TRBJ1-6
V gene: TRBV28
D gene: TRBD1
clone size: once
CDR3 DNA: TGTGCCAGCAGCCTCGACAGGGTTGGTTCACCCCTCCACTTT
CDR3 protein: CASSLDRVGSPLHF

J gene: TRBJ1-5
V gene: TRBV29-1
D gene: TRBD1
clone size: many
CDR3 DNA: TGCAGCGTCGGGGGACAGGGGGATCAGCCCCAGCATTTT
CDR3 protein: CSVGGQGDQPQHF

J gene: TRBJ2-5
V gene: TRBV6-5
D gene: .
clone size: once
CDR3 DNA: TGTGCCAGCACTATGGTAGAGCGTCAAGAGACCCAGTACTTC
CDR3 protein: CASTMVERQETQYF

J gene: TRBJ2-5
V gene: TRBV19
D gene: TRBD2
clone size: .
CDR3 DNA: TGTGCCAGTAGTATGGAGGGACTAGCGGGGGGAACCCCACAAGAGACCCAGTACTTC
CDR3 protein: CASSMEGLAGGTPQETQYF

J gene: TRBJ2-5
V gene: TRBV28
D gene: .
clone size: .
CDR3 DNA: TGTGCCAGCAGCTCCGGACTTCAAGAGACCCAGTACTTC
CDR3 protein: CASSSGLQETQYF

J gene: TRBJ1-6
V gene: TRBV2
D gene: .
clone size: .
CDR3 DNA: TGTGCCAGCAGACCGACCGGGCGAGGGAATTCACCCCTCCACTTT
CDR3 protein: CASRPTGRGNSPLHF

J gene: TRBJ2-2
V gene: TRBV14
D gene: .
clone size: .
CDR3 DNA: TGTGCCAGCCGTCCCACAGGGTTGAACACCGGGGAGCTGTTTTTT
CDR3 protein: CASRPTGLNTGELFF

J gene: TRBJ1-4
V gene: TRBV5-1
D gene: .
clone size: .
CDR3 DNA: TGCGCCAGCAGCCATGACAGGAGGACAACTAATGAAAAACTGTTTTTT
CDR3 protein: CASSHDRRTTNEKLFF

J gene: TRBJ2-1
V gene: TRBV7-9
D gene: TRBD2
clone size: .
CDR3 DNA: TGTGCCAGCAGCCAGCGGGGGCAATACAATGAGCAGTTCTTC
CDR3 protein: CASSQRGQYNEQFF

J gene: TRBJ1-2
V gene: TRBV27
D gene: TRBD1
clone size: .
CDR3 DNA: TGTGCCAGCACTCTCGACAGGGGGGTAGGAGGCTACACCTTC
CDR3 protein: CASTLDRGVGGYTF

J gene: TRBJ2-1
V gene: TRBV18
D gene: .
clone size: .
CDR3 DNA: TGTGCCAGCTCACCACAGCCCTACAATGAGCAGTTCTTC
CDR3 protein: CASSPQPYNEQFF

J gene: TRBJ2-7
V gene: TRBV7-9
D gene: .
clone size: .
CDR3 DNA: TGTGCCAGCAGCTCCGGGGTTCTAGTTGTGCAGTACTTC
CDR3 protein: CASSSGVLVVQYF

J gene: TRBJ2-7
V gene: TRBV9
D gene: .
clone size: .
CDR3 DNA: TGTGCCAGCAGCGTAGATTTTTCTGGGCAGAGGTACTTC
CDR3 protein: CASSVDFSGQRYF

J gene: TRBJ1-3
V gene: TRBV9
D gene: .
clone size: .
CDR3 DNA: TGTGCCAGCAGCCCCGGGGGGGGAGCCGGAAACACCATATATTTT
CDR3 protein: CASSPGGGAGNTIYF

J gene: TRBJ2-1
V gene: TRBV11-1
D gene: TRBD1
clone size: once
CDR3 DNA: TGTGCCAGCAGCTACGGGACAGGGTTGTTCTTC
CDR3 protein: CASSYGTGLFF

J gene: TRBJ1-2
V gene: TRBV7-9
D gene: .
clone size: .
CDR3 DNA: TGTGCCAGCAGCTTAGCGACCCCGGGGACTGATTATTTCAACTATGGCTACACCTTC
CDR3 protein: CASSLATPGTDYFNYGYTF

J gene: TRBJ2-3
V gene: TRBV5-1
D gene: .
clone size: .
CDR3 DNA: TGCGCCAGCAGCTTGGACCCAATCGGAGCTACGCAGTATTTT
CDR3 protein: CASSLDPIGATQYF

J gene: TRBJ2-2
V gene: TRBV28
D gene: .
clone size: once
CDR3 DNA: TGTGCCAGCACTAGCCTCTCGCGGGGTTCCGGGGAGCTGTTTTTT
CDR3 protein: CASTSLSRGSGELFF

J gene: TRBJ1-1
V gene: TRBV11-2
D gene: .
clone size: .
CDR3 DNA: TGTGCCAGCAGCTCGTTCAGGACAGCCACTGAAGCTTTCTTT
CDR3 protein: CASSSFRTATEAFF